This entry lists 25 T cell receptor beta chains sequenced from one sample in a study of identical twins. TCRdb fed the 5' RACE reads into MiXCR, producing one record per CDR3 protein. The sample contains around 650,000 distinct CDR3 sequences, roughly 6.6% of which appear only once. This sample was shared with a second study, whose subject was yellow fever vaccine responses in identical twins.

Sequencing was performed on PBMCs. The receptors stem from a woman between 18 and 30 years old in good health.

The gene calls are TRBV14 and TRBJ2-1; 10 bases are shared with TRBD1. This CDR3 is 15 amino acids long. V was clipped by 2 bases and J by 8 bases; unmatched bases: 6. Looked up from germline, CDR1 is SGHDN and CDR2 is FVKESK. CDR3 region: CASSQRGQGFDEQFF. The CDR3, as DNA: TGTGCCAGCAGCCAACGGGGACAGGGGTTTGATGAGCAGTTCTTC.

This clonotype appeared a few times. The V gene is TRBV12-3 or TRBV12-4, the J gene TRBJ1-3, with unresolved D. The CDR3 spans 15 residues. Deletions cut 3 bases from V and 2 bases from J, with 11 bases between. This CDR3 reads CASSLGGLAGNTIYF. The DNA of the CDR3 is TGTGCCAGCAGTTTGGGAGGTTTGGCTGGAAACACCATATATTTT.

There are many counts of this clonotype. The V and J genes are TRBV7-2 and TRBJ2-1, with 16 bases fitting TRBD2. V was clipped by 0 bases and J by 10 bases; unmatched bases: 3. This CDR3 comprises 16 residues. In germline, CDR1 is SGHTA, CDR2 FQGNSA. Here the CDR3 reads CASSLAGTSGRGEQFF. CDR3 bases: TGTGCCAGCAGCTTAGCAGGGACTAGCGGGAGGGGGGAGCAGTTCTTC.

This clonotype was seen a few times. In DNA form, the CDR3 reads TGTGCCAGCAGTTACTCGAGCTGGGGTGGCTACGAGCAGTACTTC. Protein: CASSYSSWGGYEQYF. The rearrangement links TRBV6-5 to TRBJ2-7, with D hard to call. The CDR3 spans 15 residues. Trimming removed 0 bases from V and 3 bases from J, with 12 bases in between. Per the germline V gene, CDR1 is MNHEY and CDR2 is SVGAGI.

V is TRBV9 and J is TRBJ2-2; either TRBD1 or TRBD2 may supply D (5 bases each). Trimming removed 0 bases from V and 5 bases from J, with 14 bases in between. The CDR3 has 16 residues. The germline V gene encodes CDR1 SGDLS and CDR2 YYNGEE. CDR3 sequence (DNA): TGTGCCAGCAGCGTAGAAGGTGGTTGGGGGACCGGGGAGCTGTTTTTT. Translated: CASSVEGGWGTGELFF.

For the CDR3, the DNA is TGCAGTGCTAGAGAGGCGGGGGTCACAGATACGCAGTATTTT. Its protein is CSAREAGVTDTQYF. V and J are TRBV20-1 and TRBJ2-3, with 7 bases identical to TRBD2. V lost 0 bases, J lost 2 bases, and 2 bases stayed unmatched. The germline V gene encodes CDR1 DFQATT and CDR2 SNEGSKA (reference sequence). The CDR3 covers 14 residues.

The chain couples TRBV7-9 to TRBJ2-3, with 10 bases matching TRBD2. The CDR3 is 15 amino acids. The ends lost 3 bases at V and 3 bases at J; junction bases unmatched: 3. Germline V CDR1 and CDR2: SEHNR, FQNEAQ (reference sequence). The CDR3, as DNA: TGTGCCAGCAGCTTTAGCGGGGGGATGACAGATACGCAGTATTTT. This translates into CASSFSGGMTDTQYF.

The chain is built from TRBV20-1 and TRBJ1-4, with a weak D call TRBD1 (6 bases). CDR1 DFQATT and CDR2 SNEGSKA come from the germline V gene (reference sequence). The CDR3 runs 11 residues. The V and J ends lost 2 bases and 11 bases respectively, with 9 bases between them. CDR3 sequence reads: CSARYRDKLFF. CDR3 DNA sequence: TGCAGTGCTAGATACAGGGACAAACTGTTTTTT.

The V and J genes are TRBV19 and TRBJ2-1; 14 bases match TRBD2. The CDR3 extends over 17 amino acids. Germline loops: CDR1 LNHDA, CDR2 SQIVND (reference sequence). The V segment lost 4 bases and the J segment 13 bases; nucleotides outside the gene matches: 15. CDR3 region: CASSKQPGLAGVLVQFF. The CDR3, as DNA: TGTGCCAGTAGTAAGCAACCGGGACTAGCGGGAGTGTTGGTTCAGTTCTTC.

The chain joins TRBV12-3 or TRBV12-4 to TRBJ1-2, with 8 bases that match TRBD1. The CDR3 sequence is 17 residues long. Germline trimming cut 6 bases from V and 0 bases from J; bases unmatched to any gene: 12. This CDR3 reads CASSLTGQGSPNYGYTF. DNA for the CDR3: TGTGCCAGCAGCTTAACCGGACAGGGATCTCCTAACTATGGCTACACCTTC.

There are a few counts of this clonotype. This chain links TRBV12-3 or TRBV12-4 with TRBJ1-5; D is perhaps TRBD1 (5 bases). The V end lost 6 bases, the J end lost 6 bases, and 12 bases lay between the germline ends. This CDR3 region has 13 residues. The CDR3 loop is CASSLGTTQPQHF. CDR3 in DNA: TGTGCCAGCAGCCTAGGGACCACTCAGCCCCAGCATTTT.

This clonotype occurred many times. The CDR3 region is CASSLHQRKSEAFF. DNA for the CDR3: TGTGCCAGCAGTTTACACCAAAGAAAAAGTGAAGCTTTCTTT. J is TRBJ1-1 and V is TRBV12-3 or TRBV12-4; no clear D. With 2 bases removed from V and 7 bases from J, the gap between germline ends came to 14 bases. This CDR3 is built from 14 residues.

The rearrangement joins TRBV18 to TRBJ1-2; no definite D call. The V gene lost 0 bases and the J gene lost 3 bases, with 14 bases spanning the gap. Looked up from germline, CDR1 is KGHSH and CDR2 is LQKENI. The CDR3 is made up of 16 amino acids. CDR3 loop: CASSPPKQPLDYGYTF. As DNA, the CDR3 is TGTGCCAGCTCACCACCGAAACAACCGCTGGACTATGGCTACACCTTC.

This chain uses TRBV11-2 with TRBJ1-1; D is possibly TRBD1 (6 bases). The CDR3 contains 17 residues. From germline, CDR1 is SGHAT and CDR2 FQNNGV. Deletions cut 5 bases from V and 3 bases from J, with 22 bases between. The CDR3 spells CASSRKMTGFADTEAFF. The CDR3 DNA follows: TGTGCCAGCAGCCGAAAAATGACAGGTTTCGCGGACACTGAAGCTTTCTTT.

CDR3: CASSWGPSGSTDTQYF. In DNA form, the CDR3 reads TGTGCCAGCAGTTGGGGACCCAGCGGGAGCACAGATACGCAGTATTTT. The V and J genes are TRBV12-3 or TRBV12-4 and TRBJ2-3; D possibly corresponds to TRBD2 (6 bases). V lost 4 bases to trimming and J lost 0 bases, with 14 bases between them. The CDR3 spans 16 residues.

The V gene is TRBV20-1, the J gene TRBJ2-1; D unclear. Germline CDR1 is DFQATT and CDR2 is SNEGSKA (reference sequence). The CDR3 length is 14 residues. The germline V and J ends were trimmed by 5 bases and 3 bases, with 14 bases remaining between them. The CDR3 DNA sequence: TGCAGTGCTTACCCAAAGGAATTCTACAATGAGCAGTTCTTC. The encoded protein is CSAYPKEFYNEQFF.

This clonotype was detected many times. CDR3 protein: CSARPGGYEQYV. DNA for the CDR3: TGCAGTGCCCGACCCGGGGGATACGAGCAGTACGTC. The V and J genes are TRBV20-1 and TRBJ2-7; D may be TRBD2 (6 bases). V was cut by 6 bases and J by 4 bases, with 13 bases left in between. Germline lookup yields CDR1 DFQATT and CDR2 SNEGSKA (reference sequence). This CDR3 has 12 amino acids.

The rearrangement links TRBV6-1 to TRBJ2-1; tentative D call: TRBD1 (5 bases). CDR3 size: 15 residues. V lost 2 bases to trimming and J lost 6 bases, with 14 bases between them. The germline V gene encodes CDR1 MNHNS and CDR2 SASEGT. CDR3 in amino acids: CASSERRGTVNEQFF. The CDR3 DNA reads as TGTGCCAGCAGTGAAAGAAGGGGCACTGTCAATGAGCAGTTCTTC.

This clonotype appeared many times. The CDR3 DNA is TGTGCCATCAGTGGGACTAGCGAAGAGACCCAGTACTTC. It translates to CAISGTSEETQYF. V and J are TRBV10-3 and TRBJ2-5, with 9 bases matching TRBD2. The CDR3 has 13 amino acids. Per the germline V gene, CDR1 is ENHRY and CDR2 is SYGVKD. V shed 4 bases and J 3 bases; nucleotides not matched to a gene: 0.

This clonotype showed up just a few times. The chain uses TRBV9 and TRBJ2-1; TRBD2 matches at 11 bases. Germline V gene lookup returns CDR1 SGDLS and CDR2 YYNGEE. V shed 2 bases, J shed 7 bases, and the junction held 8 bases outside the gene matches. The CDR3 consists of 16 residues. In DNA, the CDR3 is TGTGCCAGCAGCGTGATAGCGGGGGGGCTGGGGAATGAGCAGTTCTTC. It is translated as CASSVIAGGLGNEQFF.

The chain employs TRBV29-1 and TRBJ2-5, with D hard to call. This CDR3 region has 13 residues. Trimming removed 8 bases at V and 5 bases at J, with 18 bases between. In germline, CDR1 is SQVTM, CDR2 ANQGSEA. The CDR3 protein is CSYPRDFGETQYF. DNA of the CDR3: TGCAGCTATCCTCGTGATTTCGGGGAGACCCAGTACTTC.

The rearrangement links TRBV7-3 to TRBJ1-1; tentatively, D is TRBD1 (6 bases). CDR1 and CDR2 from the germline V gene are SGHTA and FQGTGA. The CDR3 has 14 amino acids. V was clipped by 4 bases and J by 1 base, with 10 bases between them. DNA for the CDR3: TGTGCCAGCAGCTCAGGGACAACGAACACTGAAGCTTTCTTT. It specifies CASSSGTTNTEAFF.

This clonotype showed up many times. This chain links TRBV12-3 or TRBV12-4 with TRBJ1-1; 10 nucleotides match TRBD1. The CDR3 length is 14 residues. V trimming: 4 bases; J trimming: 4 bases; junction bases outside the gene matches: 3. Written as DNA, the CDR3 is TGTGCCAGCAGTTCGACAGGGGGCATCACTGAAGCTTTCTTT. Protein product: CASSSTGGITEAFF.

This clonotype has at least ten counts. V usage is TRBV3-1 and J usage is TRBJ2-7, with D possibly matching TRBD1 (5 bases). The germline V and J ends were trimmed by 1 base and 6 bases, with 7 bases remaining between them. Germline V lookup: CDR1 LGHDT, CDR2 YNNKEL (reference sequence). The CDR3 covers 12 residues. The CDR3 coding sequence is TGTGCCAGCAGCCAAGTAAGGGGCGAGCAGTACTTC. It encodes CASSQVRGEQYF.

The rearrangement joins TRBV3-1 to TRBJ2-7, with D perhaps being TRBD1 or TRBD2 (5 bases each). Trimming shortened V by 11 bases and J by 0 bases, and 26 bases separated the two germline ends. Germline CDR1 is LGHDT and CDR2 is YNNKEL (reference sequence). The CDR3 loop spans 17 amino acids. The CDR3 DNA is TGTGCCTGCTGCCAAGAGGGGACCGCAAAGAGCTCCTACGAGCAGTACTTC. It is translated as CACCQEGTAKSSYEQYF.